The TCR beta chain described here comes from a study of chemoradiotherapy in HPV16-positive cancers (dated by TCRdb to 2022 to 2024). For the wider study: Functional T-cell assays on cells from a couple of HPV16-positive patients defined candidate HPV-specific T-cell clones and common TCR motifs. The candidate HPV-specific TCRs and motifs were subsequently tracked in TCR repertoires obtained from approximately 91 patients with HPV-related cancers. Whether T-cell immunity against the HPV oncoproteins E6 and E7 changes during chemoradiotherapy and whether survival is affected by this immunity were examined in the study. What the work shows at the level of the full study, not this receptor alone: Only a couple of HPV16-positive patients were used to derive the functional definition of HPV-specific T cells, and the survival association was reported for HPV16-positive patients. Among HPV16-positive patients, expansion of HPV-responsive T cells during chemoradiotherapy was associated with better recurrence-free survival. Expansion of candidate HPV-specific clones and E7-related TCR motifs was observed in the tumor microenvironment during treatment, whereas no such expansion was observed for non-HPV-specific T cells.

V loses 8 bases at its end and J loses 1 base; junction bases beyond the gene matches: 17. Counted from cysteine to phenylalanine, this CDR3 has 18 amino acids. The CDR3 DNA has 54 bases and is translated from base 1. From the germline V gene (reference sequence), CDR1 is MNHEY and CDR2 is SMNVEV. Because repertoires were sampled repeatedly during chemoradiotherapy, clonal expansion in the tumor microenvironment could be followed. Library method: the immunoSEQ multiplex PCR assay. This is the immuneACCESS table as TCRdb keeps it, with only in-frame sequences that have V and J called. A part of the clones is gone; compared with another copy, unresolved V genes explain less than half, and the rest is unexplained. This sample holds roughly 21,000 clones; around 87% were observed only once. The ten largest clones add up to approximately 2.5% of the sample. About this clone: Its antigen has not been determined. Base qualities are not recorded, but no much larger clone differs from it by a single base.

The chain is assembled from TRBV27 and TRBJ2-5; the junction holds 9 bases that match TRBD2. The sequenced sample was blood, obtained from a patient who underwent chemoradiotherapy. This TCR was recovered from a human donor with HPV-associated anogenital cancer. The bases read TGTGCCAGCGGTCCCTTGGCTCTAGCGGGGAGAATCCAAGAGACCCAGTACTTC. Its translation reads: CASGPLALAGRIQETQYF.